The 29 T cell receptor beta chains listed next were all sequenced from one sample in a study of cytomegalovirus exposure and HLA in healthy donors. The PCR used 60 Vbeta and 13 Jbeta primers. Data came from immunoSEQ multiplex PCR; TCRdb stores just in-frame clones and leaves some out. Of 55,000 to 65,000 clones listed, about 72% are singletons. Sequenced material: PBMCs. The source of these receptors is a woman between 40 and 50 years old in good health and CMV-seropositive.

The chain uses TRBV19 and TRBJ2-7, with a weak D call TRBD1 (5 bases). CDR3 length: 15 amino acids. In germline, CDR1 is LNHDA, CDR2 SQIVND (reference sequence). V shed 5 bases and J shed 7 bases, with 21 bases lying between them. Here the CDR3 DNA reads TGTGCCAGTAGTCTCGACTTGACAGCGCAGAGGGAGCAGTACTTC. Protein sequence: CASSLDLTAQREQYF.

The CDR3, as DNA: TGTGCCAGCAGCTTGTTTAACGGGGAGTTGCAGGATGGCTACACCTTC. Translating it yields CASSLFNGELQDGYTF. This rearrangement joins TRBV5-4 to TRBJ1-2; D not resolved. CDR1 is SGHNT and CDR2 is YYREEE in the germline V gene (reference sequence). This CDR3 has 16 residues. V gave up 1 base and J gave up 6 bases, with 19 bases separating them.

The chain is built from TRBV2 and TRBJ2-2; D may be TRBD1 (5 bases). V was clipped by 3 bases and J by 1 base, with 9 bases between them. The CDR3 consists of 15 residues. CDR1 and CDR2 from the germline V gene are SNHLY and FYNNEI. This CDR3 reads CASSDVTGNTGELFF. CDR3 in DNA: TGTGCCAGCAGTGATGTTACAGGGAACACCGGGGAGCTGTTTTTT.

This chain links TRBV23-1 with TRBJ1-5; D is possibly TRBD1 (5 bases). TRBV23-1 is marked as an open reading frame, function uncertain. Trimming removed 4 bases from V and 8 bases from J, with 18 bases in between. CDR3 length: 15 residues. This CDR3 is CASSPHRQGSKPQHF. The CDR3 DNA follows: TGCGCCAGCAGTCCCCATAGGCAGGGTAGTAAGCCCCAGCATTTT.

The gene calls are TRBV2 and TRBJ1-1, with a weak D call TRBD1 (5 bases). Looked up from germline, CDR1 is SNHLY and CDR2 is FYNNEI. V lost 3 bases, J lost 10 bases, and 9 bases lay in between. This CDR3 has 11 residues. CDR3 sequence reads: CASSDWQGAFF. DNA of the CDR3: TGTGCCAGCAGTGATTGGCAGGGAGCTTTCTTT.

This rearrangement joins TRBV5-5 to TRBJ1-5; D unresolved. CDR3 length: 13 amino acids. The germline V gene has CDR1 SGHKS and CDR2 YYEKEE (reference sequence). V was cut by 4 bases and J by 4 bases, with 9 bases left in between. The CDR3 here is CASSRSSNQPQHF. The CDR3 DNA reads TGTGCCAGCAGCCGGTCCTCTAATCAGCCCCAGCATTTT.

This chain links TRBV2 with TRBJ2-2; a weak D match, TRBD2 (5 bases). The CDR3 is 13 amino acids. V was clipped by 6 bases and J by 6 bases, with 11 bases between them. The germline V gene has CDR1 SNHLY and CDR2 FYNNEI. CDR3 bases: TGTGCCAGCAGGGCAGACTACGCCGGGGAGCTGTTTTTT. Translated, it gives CASRADYAGELFF. The variable domain in full, completed from reference TRBV2 and TRBJ2-2, reads EPEVTQTPSHQVTQMGQEVILRCVPISNHLYFYWYRQILGQKVEFLVSFYNNEISEKSEIFDDQFSVERPDGSNFTLKIRSTKLEDSAMYFCASRADYAGELFFGEGSRLTVL.

J is TRBJ1-5 and V is TRBV28; no clear D. The CDR3 contains 14 residues. The V end lost 3 bases, the J end lost 7 bases, and 13 bases lay between the germline ends. Germline V gene lookup returns CDR1 MDHEN and CDR2 SYDVKM. CDR3 sequence reads: CASSFVAKRQPQHF. Here the CDR3 DNA reads TGTGCCAGCAGTTTTGTTGCTAAGAGGCAGCCCCAGCATTTT.

The J gene is TRBJ1-3, the V gene TRBV7-2; no firm D call. CDR1 is SGHTA and CDR2 is FQGNSA in the germline V gene. The CDR3 has 16 amino acids. V lost 5 bases and J 2 bases, leaving 16 bases between the germline ends. The CDR3 coding sequence is TGTGCCAGCAGCATTCGAATTGGTCGAGCTGGAAACACCATATATTTT. Protein sequence: CASSIRIGRAGNTIYF.

The chain recombines TRBV5-6 with TRBJ2-5, with 9 positions matching TRBD1. The end of the DNA is better explained by TRBJ2-7, so the J call may be wrong. Per the germline V gene, CDR1 is SGHDT and CDR2 is YYEEEE. The CDR3 covers 17 residues. The CDR3 nucleotides read TGTGCCAGCAGCTGGTCCGGGACAGGGAGTTTTCCCCACGAGCAGTACTTC. Amino acid sequence: CASSWSGTGSFPHEQYF.

This clone showed up just once. This rearrangement joins TRBV19 to TRBJ2-5; TRBD2 agrees at 10 bases. The CDR3 covers 16 residues. CDR1 LNHDA and CDR2 SQIVND come from the germline V gene (reference sequence). Trimming removed 5 bases from V and 1 base from J; junction bases left unmatched: 7. The CDR3 reads CASSSIWTSGQETQYF. The CDR3 DNA follows: TGTGCCAGTAGTTCCATTTGGACTAGCGGCCAAGAGACCCAGTACTTC.

This clone was seen a few times. Germline is not matched at one junction end, which may reflect a read error. The J gene is TRBJ2-7, the V gene TRBV27; 7 nucleotides agree with TRBD1. CDR1 and CDR2 (germline): MNHEY, SMNVEV (reference sequence). This CDR3 has 15 amino acids. As DNA, the CDR3 is TGTGCTAGCAGTGGGACCCGACAGGGAACCTACGAGCAGTACTTC. This codes for CASSGTRQGTYEQYF.

V gene TRBV6-6 combines with J gene TRBJ1-5; D call uncertain. V lost 7 bases and J lost 3, with 19 bases in between. The CDR3 runs 16 residues. The germline CDR1 and CDR2 sequences are MNHNY and SVGAGI (reference sequence). The CDR3 sequence: CASTDPGGNSNQPQHF. The CDR3 region has the DNA TGTGCCAGCACTGATCCTGGAGGCAATTCCAATCAGCCCCAGCATTTT.

This rearrangement joins TRBV5-4 to TRBJ2-2, with 7 bases identical to TRBD1. The germline gives CDR1 SGHNT, CDR2 YYREEE (reference sequence). This CDR3 spans 14 amino acids. V was pared by 9 bases and J by 3 bases, with 8 bases of the junction left unmatched. The CDR3 DNA is TGTGCCACCGTCGGGGACAGATACACCGGGGAGCTGTTTTTT. Translated, it gives CATVGDRYTGELFF.

DNA for the CDR3: TGTGCCAGCAGCTTAGGGAGGGATACGCAGTATTTT. Translated: CASSLGRDTQYF. The chain combines TRBV11-2 with TRBJ2-3; D perhaps matches TRBD2 (5 bases). CDR1 and CDR2 from the germline V gene are SGHAT and FQNNGV. Trimming cost V 1 base and J 6 bases, with 5 bases left between them. CDR3 size: 12 residues.

The V and J genes are TRBV19 and TRBJ1-2; the match to TRBD1 covers 7 bases. The V gene end was trimmed by 6 bases and the J gene end by 5 bases; junction bases not matched to a gene: 3. CDR1 is LNHDA, CDR2 SQIVND, per germline (reference sequence). This CDR3 is built from 12 residues. The CDR3, as DNA: TGTGCCAGTAGGGTCAGGGGGTATGGCTACACCTTC. Protein: CASRVRGYGYTF.

The genes are TRBV30 and TRBJ1-2, with 12 bases matching TRBD1. Germline V lookup: CDR1 GTSNPN, CDR2 SVGIG (reference sequence). Trimming took 1 base from V and 4 from J; bases not matched to a gene: 7. The CDR3 is 16 residues long. In DNA, the CDR3 is TGTGCCTGGAGTGACATCGGGACAGGGGGCCTCTATGGCTACACCTTC. Its translation is CAWSDIGTGGLYGYTF.

This clone was counted between two and nine times. The rearrangement links TRBV4-2 to TRBJ2-3, with 9 bases that match TRBD2. The CDR3 has 15 amino acids. The V gene's germline CDR1 is LGHNA and CDR2 YNFKEQ. V was clipped by 1 base and J by 3 bases; unmatched bases: 2. The chain's CDR3 is CASSQASGDTDTQYF. Written as DNA, the CDR3 is TGTGCCAGCAGCCAAGCTAGCGGGGATACAGATACGCAGTATTTT.

The chain carries TRBV19 and TRBJ2-7, with D tentatively TRBD1 (5 bases). V was pared by 2 bases and J by 2 bases, with 13 bases between. The germline V gene has CDR1 LNHDA and CDR2 SQIVND (reference sequence). This CDR3 spans 15 amino acids. The CDR3 DNA reads TGTGCCAGTAGTATACGGCACCAGGGTGCCTACGAGCAGTACTTC. Protein product: CASSIRHQGAYEQYF.

In this sample, this clone turned up a few times. The CDR3 DNA reads as TGTGCCAGCAGTGAAAGGGACATATATCAGCCCCAGCATTTT. Protein sequence: CASSERDIYQPQHF. This chain links TRBV2 with TRBJ1-5, with D maybe TRBD1 (6 bases). Between the trimmed V and J ends, which lost 2 bases and 5 bases, there was a span of 10 bases. The CDR3 is 14 residues long. CDR1 SNHLY and CDR2 FYNNEI come from the germline V gene.

V gene TRBV5-1 combines with J gene TRBJ2-5, with TRBD2 matching over 10 bases. V was pared by 2 bases and J by 3 bases, with 10 bases of the junction left unmatched. Germline CDR1 SGHRS, CDR2 YFSETQ. The CDR3 runs to 17 residues. The CDR3 protein is CASSLPVSGGLEETQYF. In DNA form, the CDR3 reads TGCGCCAGCAGCTTACCGGTTAGCGGGGGGCTGGAAGAGACCCAGTACTTC.

The chain links TRBV30 to TRBJ2-7; 10 positions match TRBD2. The V and J ends lost 1 base and 1 base, in that order; junction bases with no gene match: 7. The CDR3 totals 16 residues. Per the germline V gene, CDR1 is GTSNPN and CDR2 is SVGIG (reference sequence). Here the CDR3 DNA reads TGTGCCTGGAGTGGGAATAGCGGGGGGTTATCCTACGAGCAGTACTTC. Protein product: CAWSGNSGGLSYEQYF.

V gene TRBV11-1 combines with J gene TRBJ1-1, with D uncertain. The CDR3 runs 12 residues. Germline V lookup: CDR1 SGHAT, CDR2 FQDESV (reference sequence). Trimming pared 3 bases from V and 3 bases from J, leaving 5 bases between. CDR3: CASSFGYTEAFF. The CDR3 DNA reads as TGTGCCAGCAGCTTCGGGTACACTGAAGCTTTCTTT.

The rearrangement joins TRBV11-2 to TRBJ2-5; D uncertain. Germline assignment: CDR1 SGHAT and CDR2 FQNNGV. The CDR3 is 14 residues long. V lost 1 base, J lost 10 bases, and 16 bases lay in between. For the CDR3, the DNA is TGTGCCAGCAGCTTAGTTCGGCAGGCGAGCCTCCAGTACTTC. Its protein product is CASSLVRQASLQYF.

This clone came up a few times. The V call is TRBV2, the J call TRBJ2-5; 11 nucleotides match TRBD2. CDR3 length: 15 amino acids. Unmatched junction bases numbered 4, after V lost 3 bases and J lost 4 bases. From germline, CDR1 is SNHLY and CDR2 FYNNEI. The CDR3 sequence is CASSDRGTSGETQYF. The CDR3 nucleotides read TGTGCCAGCAGTGATAGGGGGACTAGCGGAGAGACCCAGTACTTC. Full variable domain (missing parts from reference TRBV2 and TRBJ2-5): EPEVTQTPSHQVTQMGQEVILRCVPISNHLYFYWYRQILGQKVEFLVSFYNNEISEKSEIFDDQFSVERPDGSNFTLKIRSTKLEDSAMYFCASSDRGTSGETQYFGPGTRLLVL.

This clone was seen only a few times. The rearrangement links TRBV5-1 to TRBJ2-5; D is uncertain. With 4 bases removed from V and 5 bases from J, the gap between germline ends came to 12 bases. CDR3 length: 13 amino acids. The germline V gene has CDR1 SGHRS and CDR2 YFSETQ. The CDR3 here is CASSLEVPETQYF. In DNA form, the CDR3 reads TGCGCCAGCAGCCTTGAGGTCCCCGAGACCCAGTACTTC.

This clone was seen a single time. J is TRBJ2-1 and V is TRBV18; the D is unclear. V gave up 6 bases and J gave up 6 bases, with 18 bases separating them. The CDR3 is made up of 15 amino acids. Germline V lookup: CDR1 KGHSH, CDR2 LQKENI. The CDR3 coding sequence is TGTGCCAGCTCCCCTCAGCGCGACCTGCGCAATGAGCAGTTCTTC. Translating gives CASSPQRDLRNEQFF.

The chain uses TRBV19 and TRBJ2-7; 9 nucleotides agree with TRBD1. The CDR3 runs 13 residues. The ends lost 5 bases at V and 6 bases at J; junction bases unmatched: 5. Germline loops: CDR1 LNHDA, CDR2 SQIVND (reference sequence). The CDR3 reads CASSSSTGGEQYF. CDR3 in DNA: TGTGCCAGTAGTTCCTCGACAGGGGGCGAGCAGTACTTC.

V gene TRBV4-2 combines with J gene TRBJ2-7; 9 bases fit TRBD2. V shed 4 bases and J 0 bases; nucleotides not matched to a gene: 10. CDR3 size: 17 residues. Germline V CDR1 and CDR2: LGHNA, YNFKEQ. CDR3 amino acids: CASSRASGDPTSYEQYF. The CDR3 DNA reads as TGTGCCAGCAGCCGAGCTAGCGGGGACCCAACCTCCTACGAGCAGTACTTC.